This T cell receptor beta chain was profiled in a study of blood T cell repertoires in COVID-19. Assay used: immunoSEQ multiplex PCR; TCRdb lists only in-frame clones, some missing. Altogether about 500,000 clones are present, roughly nine tenths being singletons, with the ten largest covering about 0.91%. The trim removed 3 bases at V and 4 bases at J, leaving 5 bases unmatched. From germline, CDR1 is LNHDA and CDR2 SQIVND (reference sequence). This CDR3 is built from 15 residues. V and J are TRBV19 and TRBJ2-2, with 7 nucleotides matching TRBD1. The sequencing input was peripheral blood. This TCR came from a man younger than 35 with COVID-19, enrolled during active disease. CDR3 bases: TGTGCCAGTAGTATCAAAGGACAGGTCACCGGGGAGCTGTTTTTT. Translating it yields CASSIKGQVTGELFF.